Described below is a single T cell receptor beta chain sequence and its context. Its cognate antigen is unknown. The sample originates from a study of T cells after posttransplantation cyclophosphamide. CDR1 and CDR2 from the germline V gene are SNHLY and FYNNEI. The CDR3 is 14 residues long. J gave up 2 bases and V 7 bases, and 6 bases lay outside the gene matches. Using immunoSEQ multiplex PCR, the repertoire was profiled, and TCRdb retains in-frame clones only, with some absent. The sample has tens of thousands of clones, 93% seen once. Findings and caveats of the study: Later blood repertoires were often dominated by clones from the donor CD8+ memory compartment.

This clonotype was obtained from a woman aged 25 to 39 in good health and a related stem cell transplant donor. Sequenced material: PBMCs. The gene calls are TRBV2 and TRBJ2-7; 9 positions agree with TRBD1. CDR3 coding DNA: TGTGCCAGCACCCGGACAGGGGACCCCTACGAGCAGTACTTC. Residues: CASTRTGDPYEQYF.